These T cell receptor beta chains were read from a single sample in a study of PD-1 blockade in classical Hodgkin lymphoma. Profiled with immunoSEQ multiplex PCR; TCRdb holds only in-frame clones, not every one. Here the sample spans about 13,000 clones, 80% to 85% being singletons. This material consisted of peripheral blood mononuclear cells (PBMCs), taken at baseline. All receptors come from a human donor with classical Hodgkin lymphoma. CDR3s include the opening cysteine and the closing phenylalanine or tryptophan. A D gene is named only where the DNA matches it firmly. Clone size is stated in some rows and not others, as once, few, many or a class when expanded.

d_call j_call clone_size v_call cdr3_aa cdr3_nt
TRBD2 TRBJ2-1 - TRBV5-1 CASAGTSGSNEQFF TGCGCCAGCGCAGGGACTAGCGGGAGCAATGAGCAGTTCTTC
- TRBJ2-7 - TRBV10-3 CAISAIYEQYF TGTGCCATCAGTGCAATCTACGAGCAGTACTTC
TRBD2 TRBJ2-5 - TRBV13 CASSLGLRSGERETQYF TGTGCCAGCAGCTTAGGCCTAAGAAGCGGGGAAAGAGAGACCCAGTACTTC
TRBD2 TRBJ2-7 - TRBV6-1 CASRASGRLYEQYF TGTGCCAGCAGAGCTAGCGGGAGATTGTACGAGCAGTACTTC
TRBD2 TRBJ2-1 - TRBV9 CASSGVAGVVGGEQFF TGTGCCAGCAGCGGAGTAGCGGGAGTAGTTGGTGGTGAGCAGTTCTTC
TRBD2 TRBJ2-7 - TRBV18 CASSPGTNSYEQYF TGTGCCAGCTCACCCGGGACTAACTCCTACGAGCAGTACTTC
- TRBJ1-1 - TRBV18 CASSPLEGRRAEAFF TGTGCCAGCTCACCACTTGAGGGGAGGCGAGCTGAAGCTTTCTTT
TRBD2 TRBJ2-5 few TRBV11-1 CASSLGGLAQYQETQYF TGTGCCAGCAGCTTAGGGGGACTAGCTCAGTACCAAGAGACCCAGTACTTC
- TRBJ2-2 - TRBV5-6 CASSLFQGNLGGELFF TGTGCCAGCAGCTTGTTCCAGGGTAATCTTGGCGGGGAGCTGTTTTTT
- TRBJ1-1 few TRBV28 CASTPGNTEAFF TGTGCCAGCACTCCAGGGAACACTGAAGCTTTCTTT